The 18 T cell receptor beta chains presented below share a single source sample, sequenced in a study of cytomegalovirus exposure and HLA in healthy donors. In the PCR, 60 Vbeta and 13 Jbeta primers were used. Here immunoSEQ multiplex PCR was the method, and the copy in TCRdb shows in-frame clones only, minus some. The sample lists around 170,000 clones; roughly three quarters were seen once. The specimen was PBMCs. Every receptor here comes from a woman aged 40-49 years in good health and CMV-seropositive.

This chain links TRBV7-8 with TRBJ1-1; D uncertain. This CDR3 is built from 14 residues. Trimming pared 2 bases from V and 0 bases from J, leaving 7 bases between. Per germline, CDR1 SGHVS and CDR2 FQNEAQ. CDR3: CASSLLGMNTEAFF. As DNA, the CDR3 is TGTGCCAGCAGCTTACTAGGCATGAACACTGAAGCTTTCTTT.

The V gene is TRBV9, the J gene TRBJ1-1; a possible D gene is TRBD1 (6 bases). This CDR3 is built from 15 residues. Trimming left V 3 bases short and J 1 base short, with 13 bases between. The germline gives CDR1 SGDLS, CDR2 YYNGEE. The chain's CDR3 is CASSASGTPNTEAFF. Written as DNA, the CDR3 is TGTGCCAGCAGCGCCTCCGGGACACCGAACACTGAAGCTTTCTTT.

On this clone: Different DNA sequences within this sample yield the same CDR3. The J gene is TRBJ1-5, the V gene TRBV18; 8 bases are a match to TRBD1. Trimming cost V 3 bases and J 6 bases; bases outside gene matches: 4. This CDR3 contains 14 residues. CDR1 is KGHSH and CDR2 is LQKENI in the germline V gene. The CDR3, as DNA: TGTGCCAGCTCACCTGGACAGGGAGGTCAGCCCCAGCATTTT. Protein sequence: CASSPGQGGQPQHF.

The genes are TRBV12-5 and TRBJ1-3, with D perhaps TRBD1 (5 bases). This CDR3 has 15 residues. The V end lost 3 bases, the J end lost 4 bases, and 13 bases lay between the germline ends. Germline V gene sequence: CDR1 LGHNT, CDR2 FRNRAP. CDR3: CASGLPGTRGNTIYF. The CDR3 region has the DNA TGTGCTAGTGGTTTACCCGGGACTAGGGGAAACACCATATATTTT.

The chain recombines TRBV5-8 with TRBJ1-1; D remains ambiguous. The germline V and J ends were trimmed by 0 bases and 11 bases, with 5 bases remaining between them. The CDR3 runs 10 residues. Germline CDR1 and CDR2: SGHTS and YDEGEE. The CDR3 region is CASSLALAFF. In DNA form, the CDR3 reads TGTGCCAGCAGCTTGGCCCTGGCTTTCTTT.

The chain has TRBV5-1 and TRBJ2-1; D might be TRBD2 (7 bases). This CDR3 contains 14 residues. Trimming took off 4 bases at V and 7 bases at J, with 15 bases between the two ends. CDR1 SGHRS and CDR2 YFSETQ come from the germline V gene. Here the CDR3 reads CASSPGGAGNEQFF. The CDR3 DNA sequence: TGCGCCAGCAGCCCGGGGGGCGCGGGAAATGAGCAGTTCTTC. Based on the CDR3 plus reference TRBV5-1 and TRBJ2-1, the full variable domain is KAGVTQTPRYLIKTRGQQVTLSCSPISGHRSVSWYQQTPGQGLQFLFEYFSETQRNKGNFPGRFSGRQFSNSRSEMNVSTLELGDSALYLCASSPGGAGNEQFFGPGTRLTVL.

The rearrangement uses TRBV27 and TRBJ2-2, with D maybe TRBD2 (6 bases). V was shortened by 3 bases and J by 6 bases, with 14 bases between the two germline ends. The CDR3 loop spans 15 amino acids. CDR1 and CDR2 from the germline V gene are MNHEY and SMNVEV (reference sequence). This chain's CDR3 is CASSLFGGRSGELFF. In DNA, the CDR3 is TGTGCCAGCAGTTTGTTCGGGGGACGGTCCGGGGAGCTGTTTTTT.

CDR3 in DNA: TGTGCCAGCAGCAAACTATCCGGGGAGCTGTTTTTT. Amino acids: CASSKLSGELFF. The J gene is TRBJ2-2, the V gene TRBV28; D is unresolved. The CDR3 runs 12 residues. Trimming removed 6 bases from V and 6 bases from J, with 8 bases in between. Germline CDR1 and CDR2: MDHEN and SYDVKM.

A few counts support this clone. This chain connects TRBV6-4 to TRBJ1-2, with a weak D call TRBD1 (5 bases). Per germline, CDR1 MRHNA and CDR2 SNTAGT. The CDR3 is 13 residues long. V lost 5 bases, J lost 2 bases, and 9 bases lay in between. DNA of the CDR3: TGTGCCAGCAGTTCGACAGAGAACTATGGCTACACCTTC. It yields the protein CASSSTENYGYTF.

The CDR3 protein is CASRAGQAVTF. The CDR3 coding sequence is TGTGCCAGCAGAGCGGGACAGGCAGTCACCTTC. The chain uses TRBV6-1 and TRBJ1-2; the match to TRBD1 covers 8 bases. CDR1 and CDR2 from the germline V gene are MNHNS and SASEGT. The CDR3 is made up of 11 amino acids. With 6 bases clipped from V and 13 bases from J, the junction kept 7 bases outside the gene matches.

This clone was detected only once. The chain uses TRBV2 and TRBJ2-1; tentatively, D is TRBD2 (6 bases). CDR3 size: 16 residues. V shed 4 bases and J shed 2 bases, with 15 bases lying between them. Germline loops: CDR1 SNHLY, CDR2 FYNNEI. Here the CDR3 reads CASSGVGTLPYNEQFF. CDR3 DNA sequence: TGTGCCAGCAGTGGTGTTGGGACTCTACCCTACAATGAGCAGTTCTTC.

The CDR3 region is CASSLQLNTEAFF. The CDR3 DNA is TGTGCCAGCAGCTTGCAGTTGAACACTGAAGCTTTCTTT. This chain joins TRBV5-4 and TRBJ1-1; unclear D gene. Trimming removed 1 base from V and 0 bases from J, with 4 bases in between. CDR1 and CDR2 from the germline V gene are SGHNT and YYREEE (reference sequence). This CDR3 region has 13 residues.

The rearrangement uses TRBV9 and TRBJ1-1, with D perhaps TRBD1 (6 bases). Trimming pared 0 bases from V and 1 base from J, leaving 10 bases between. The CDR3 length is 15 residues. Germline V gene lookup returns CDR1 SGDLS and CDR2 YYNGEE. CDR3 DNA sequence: TGTGCCAGCAGCGTAGTGATAGGGGGGAACACTGAAGCTTTCTTT. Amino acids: CASSVVIGGNTEAFF.

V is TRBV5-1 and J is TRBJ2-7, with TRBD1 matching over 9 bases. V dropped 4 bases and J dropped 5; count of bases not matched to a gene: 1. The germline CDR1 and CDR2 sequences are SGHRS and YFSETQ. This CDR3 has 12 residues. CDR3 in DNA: TGCGCCAGCAGCCGGGACAGGGACGAGCAGTACTTC. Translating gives CASSRDRDEQYF.

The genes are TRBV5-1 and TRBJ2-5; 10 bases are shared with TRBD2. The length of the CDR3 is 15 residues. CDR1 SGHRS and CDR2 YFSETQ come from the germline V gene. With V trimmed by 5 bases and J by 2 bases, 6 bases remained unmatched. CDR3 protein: CASSGSGGVQETQYF. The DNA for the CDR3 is TGCGCCAGCAGTGGGAGCGGGGGGGTGCAAGAGACCCAGTACTTC.

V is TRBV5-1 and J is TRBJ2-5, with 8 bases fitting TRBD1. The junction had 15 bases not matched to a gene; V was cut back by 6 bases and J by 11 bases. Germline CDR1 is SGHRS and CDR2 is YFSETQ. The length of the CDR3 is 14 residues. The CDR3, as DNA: TGCGCCAGCAAACGCTCGGATCCGGGACAGGAGCAGTACTTC. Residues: CASKRSDPGQEQYF.

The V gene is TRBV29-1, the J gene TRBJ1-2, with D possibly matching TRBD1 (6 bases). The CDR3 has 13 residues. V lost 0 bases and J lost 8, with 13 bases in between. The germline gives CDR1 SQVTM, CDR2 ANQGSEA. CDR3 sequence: CSVEDGGKNGYTF. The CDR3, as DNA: TGCAGCGTTGAAGATGGGGGCAAGAACGGCTACACCTTC. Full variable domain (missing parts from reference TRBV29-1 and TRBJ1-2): SAVISQKPSRDICQRGTSLTIQCQVDSQVTMMFWYRQQPGQSLTLIATANQGSEATYESGFVIDKFPISRPNLTFSTLTVSNMSPEDSSIYLCSVEDGGKNGYTFGSGTRLTVV.

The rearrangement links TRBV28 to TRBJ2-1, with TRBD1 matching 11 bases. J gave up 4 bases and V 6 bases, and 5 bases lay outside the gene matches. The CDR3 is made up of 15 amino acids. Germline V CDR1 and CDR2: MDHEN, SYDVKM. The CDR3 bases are TGTGCCAGCAGCCACGGGACAGGGGGTTACAATGAGCAGTTCTTC. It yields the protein CASSHGTGGYNEQFF.